Listed below are T cell receptor beta chains from one sample, sequenced in a study of blood T cell repertoires in COVID-19. The data were produced by immunoSEQ multiplex PCR, yet TCRdb's version contains in-frame clones alone and is incomplete. The sample has over 150,000 clones, about 85% seen once. Sequenced material: peripheral blood. All receptors derive from a woman aged 60-70 years with COVID-19, enrolled during active disease. Both conserved end residues are part of each CDR3. A D gene is named only where the DNA matches it firmly. Where a row states a size, it is once, few, many or the class of an expanded clone; other rows omit it.

>NA|TRBV19|TRBD1|TRBJ1-5
TGTGCCAGTAGTGCCGGACAGGGAAGTCAGCCCCAGCATTTT
CASSAGQGSQPQHF
>NA|TRBV5-4|NA|TRBJ2-7
TGTGCCAGCAGCCCCCAGAATGCCTACGAGCAGTACTTC
CASSPQNAYEQYF
>NA|TRBV7-6|TRBD1|TRBJ1-6
TGTGCCAGCAGCGCGCAGGGGGGCGGTTATAATTCACCCCTCCACTTT
CASSAQGGGYNSPLHF
>NA|TRBV6-5|NA|TRBJ1-1
TGTGCCAGCAGTCAGAGGGTGGAGGGCACTGAAGCTTTCTTT
CASSQRVEGTEAFF
>NA|TRBV4-1|NA|TRBJ2-1
TGCGCCAGCAGCCGGGGCTTCGTTTCCTACAATGAGCAGTTCTTC
CASSRGFVSYNEQFF
>NA|TRBV5-6|NA|TRBJ1-4
TGTGCCAGCAGCTTCCAGGGTAGCACTAATGAAAAACTGTTTTTT
CASSFQGSTNEKLFF
>few|TRBV9|NA|TRBJ1-6
TGTGCCAGCGCCAGTGCGGGGCGCGGGAATTCACCCCTCCACTTT
CASASAGRGNSPLHF
>NA|TRBV4-1|TRBD1|TRBJ1-2
TGCGCCAGCAGCCAAGAGAGGACAGGGTACTATGGCTACACCTTC
CASSQERTGYYGYTF
>NA|TRBV5-1|NA|TRBJ2-3
TGCGCCAGCAGCGTAGACAGTACTAGCACAGATACGCAGTATTTT
CASSVDSTSTDTQYF
>NA|TRBV27|TRBD1|TRBJ1-2
TGTGCCAGCAGCCCGGGACAGGGCTATGGCTACACCTTC
CASSPGQGYGYTF
>NA|TRBV19|NA|TRBJ1-4
TGTGCCAGTAGTATAGATGGAAGCGGGAGAGGAACTAATGAAAAACTGTTTTTT
CASSIDGSGRGTNEKLFF
>NA|TRBV2|NA|TRBJ1-1
TGTGCCAGCGGCGATCAGGTAGTCACTGAAGCTTTCTTT
CASGDQVVTEAFF
>NA|TRBV27|NA|TRBJ1-2
TGTGCCAGCAGTTTAAGGCAGGGGAGGGGCTATGGCTACACCTTC
CASSLRQGRGYGYTF
>NA|TRBV6-5|NA|TRBJ2-5
TGTGCCAGCGGTCCGCAGTGGGAGACCCAGTACTTC
CASGPQWETQYF
>NA|TRBV5-1|NA|TRBJ2-3
TGCGCCAGCAGCTTGTACGGCGGCTCTAGCACAGATACGCAGTATTTT
CASSLYGGSSTDTQYF
>NA|TRBV12-3/TRBV12-4|NA|TRBJ1-2
TGTGCCAGCAGTTTGGGGGGACCCTATGGCTACACCTTC
CASSLGGPYGYTF
>few|TRBV5-1|TRBD1|TRBJ1-1
TGCGCCAGCAGCTCGGGACAGGGGAACACTGAAGCTTTCTTT
CASSSGQGNTEAFF
>NA|TRBV5-1|TRBD1|TRBJ1-1
TGCGCCAGCAAAAAGACAGGGGCACTCACTGAAGCTTTCTTT
CASKKTGALTEAFF
>NA|TRBV18|NA|TRBJ1-5
TGTGCCAGCTCACCTCTGGGACACGACAATCAGCCCCAGCATTTT
CASSPLGHDNQPQHF
>NA|TRBV4-1|NA|TRBJ1-1
TGCGCCAGCAGCCAAGAAAGGACAGCGTTGAACACTGAAGCTTTCTTT
CASSQERTALNTEAFF
>NA|TRBV12-3/TRBV12-4|NA|TRBJ2-1
TGTGCCAGCAGTTTGTGGCAGAATGAGCAGTTCTTC
CASSLWQNEQFF
>NA|TRBV5-4|TRBD1|TRBJ1-1
TGTGCCAGCAGCTTCGGGACAGGGGGGGCCACTGAAGCTTTCTTT
CASSFGTGGATEAFF
>NA|TRBV7-8|NA|TRBJ1-1
TGTGCCAGCAATCAGGGGCAGGAAGCTTTCTTT
CASNQGQEAFF
>NA|TRBV29-1|TRBD2|TRBJ2-7
TGCAGCGTTGTTGCCGAACTAGCGGGAGTCCACGCCTACGAGCAGTACTTC
CSVVAELAGVHAYEQYF
>NA|TRBV6-6|NA|TRBJ2-1
TGTGCCAGCAGTTACTCGATTTCTCGGAATGAGCAGTTCTTC
CASSYSISRNEQFF
>NA|TRBV6-6|TRBD1|TRBJ1-5
TGTGCCAGCAGTCCCGACCTCAGGGGGACCTCCAATCAGCCCCAGCATTTT
CASSPDLRGTSNQPQHF
>NA|TRBV19|NA|TRBJ1-5
TGTGCCAGTATCGCGGACAGAAAACTCAATCAGCCCCAGCATTTT
CASIADRKLNQPQHF
>NA|TRBV2|TRBD2|TRBJ2-1
TGTGCCAGCAAAGGGACTAGCGGGACCGACAATGAGCAGTTCTTC
CASKGTSGTDNEQFF
>NA|TRBV11-2|TRBD2|TRBJ2-1
TGTGCCAGCAGCCTAGCCGGACTAGCGCCCAATGAGCAGTTCTTC
CASSLAGLAPNEQFF
>NA|TRBV10-3|NA|TRBJ1-1
TGTGCCATCAGTTCGCGACAGAGTGAAGCTTTCTTT
CAISSRQSEAFF
>NA|TRBV5-8|TRBD1|TRBJ2-3
TGTGCCAGCAGCCCTGACAGGGGGTTTGCAGATACGCAGTATTTT
CASSPDRGFADTQYF
>NA|TRBV29-1|TRBD1|TRBJ1-1
TGCAGCGGAGGACAGGGGGCAAGGACTGAAGCTTTCTTT
CSGGQGARTEAFF
>NA|TRBV6-1|NA|TRBJ1-5
TGTGCCAGCAGTGTGACGGGTAGCAATCAGCCCCAGCATTTT
CASSVTGSNQPQHF
>NA|TRBV14|TRBD1|TRBJ1-4
TGTGCCAGCAGCCCCCCATTCGGACAGGGGGCGGGAAAACTGTTTTTT
CASSPPFGQGAGKLFF
>once|TRBV3-1/TRBV3-2|NA|TRBJ2-3
TGTGCCAGCAGCCGGAGGCTCGGGGACACAGATACGCAGTATTTT
CASSRRLGDTDTQYF
>NA|TRBV19|NA|TRBJ1-4
TGTGCCAGTACCCTCCGTACCCAAGGGACATACGGTGGTACTAATGAAAAACTGTTTTTT
CASTLRTQGTYGGTNEKLFF
>NA|TRBV18|TRBD1|TRBJ1-2
TGTGCCAGCTCACCGACAGGGGATGGCTACACCTTC
CASSPTGDGYTF
>few|TRBV3-1/TRBV3-2|NA|TRBJ2-1
TGTGCCAGCAGCCAAAATCACAACTCCTACAATGAGCAGTTCTTC
CASSQNHNSYNEQFF
>NA|TRBV6-5|TRBD1|TRBJ1-4
TGTGCCAGCAGTTACGGCAGGGGGGTTGAAAAACTGTTTTTT
CASSYGRGVEKLFF
>once|TRBV19|NA|TRBJ2-7
TGTGCCAGTAGTTTAAGCAGGGTCCACGAGCAGTACTTC
CASSLSRVHEQYF
>NA|TRBV6-6|NA|TRBJ1-2
TGTGCCAGCAGTCGGGGCCGGGAACAAGATGGCTACACCTTC
CASSRGREQDGYTF
>NA|TRBV5-1|TRBD2|TRBJ2-1
TGCGCCAGCAGCCCCCGGCGGGAGGGCCGCAATGAGCAGTTCTTC
CASSPRREGRNEQFF